This T cell receptor beta chain was recorded in a study of molecular identifiers for immune sequencing clone quantification. TCRdb fed the PCR reads into MiXCR, producing one record per CDR3 protein. The sample has about 10,000 distinct CDR3 sequences; roughly a sixth are singletons. CD8+CD4-CCR7+CD45RA+ sorting gave the naive CD8 T cells. General study points: Spiked Jurkat TCR RNA equivalent to one cell reportedly surfaced among some 1 million naive cells. Barcode-sharing identical TCR molecules could underestimate highly expanded clone sizes.

Regarding this clonotype: Its specificity is not known.

The clonotype was recovered from a human donor in good health. Some libraries in this study had Jurkat cell RNA spiked in. The sequencing sample was made of naive CD8+ T cells from blood, with Jurkat cell RNA spiked in. Subset defined: FACS-sorted CD8+CD4-CCR7+CD45RA+ naive T cells.

Here the CDR3 DNA reads TGTGCCAGCAGTACTGGGACAGGATCCCTTTATCTCGCTGAAGCTTTCTTT. Protein: CASSTGTGSLYLAEAFF. This chain links TRBV6-6 with TRBJ1-1; 8 nucleotides line up with TRBD1. The J segment lost 6 bases and the V segment lost 5 bases, leaving 17 bases of the junction unmatched. CDR3 size: 17 residues. Germline V CDR1 and CDR2: MNHNY, SVGAGI (reference sequence).